The rows below give T cell receptor beta chains drawn from one sample of a study of regulatory T cells in long-lasting Graves disease. TCRdb re-called the multiplex PCR reads through MiXCR, storing one row per CDR3 protein. Here the sample spans roughly 450,000 distinct CDR3 sequences, about 20% being singletons. The sequencing here drew on peripheral blood mononuclear cells (PBMCs), taken when the disease was refractory, from a patient treated with antithyroid drugs. These receptors were collected from a female donor with Graves disease. The CDR3 runs from the conserved cysteine through the conserved F or W. The order of the fields is D gene, V gene, CDR3 protein. A D gene is named only where the DNA matches it firmly.

D gene: TRBD1; V gene: TRBV28; CDR3 protein: CASSPMTGGYTF
D gene: TRBD1; V gene: TRBV12-3/TRBV12-4; CDR3 protein: CASNWSGGANEQYF
D gene: .; V gene: TRBV6-1; CDR3 protein: CASSQKLSNYGYTF
D gene: .; V gene: TRBV11-2; CDR3 protein: CASSPLRSGFDTGELFF
D gene: TRBD1; V gene: TRBV29-1; CDR3 protein: CSVWTGPGNQPQHF
D gene: .; V gene: TRBV4-3; CDR3 protein: CASSQDFERDGYTF
D gene: .; V gene: TRBV7-8; CDR3 protein: CASGVRGVDEQYF
D gene: TRBD2; V gene: TRBV5-6; CDR3 protein: CASSSPAGGLWGTDTQYF
D gene: .; V gene: TRBV20-1; CDR3 protein: CSARRGVYEQYF
D gene: .; V gene: TRBV7-3; CDR3 protein: CASSPSSYGGYNNEQFF
D gene: TRBD1; V gene: TRBV28; CDR3 protein: CASLTGGRGYTF
D gene: TRBD2; V gene: TRBV20-1; CDR3 protein: CSARDLAGAPGGYEQFF
D gene: .; V gene: TRBV5-5; CDR3 protein: CASSPVQGSSYEQYF
D gene: .; V gene: TRBV6-4; CDR3 protein: CASNPRAGNTGELFF
D gene: .; V gene: TRBV5-6; CDR3 protein: CASSHEADKYSPLHF
D gene: .; V gene: TRBV11-2; CDR3 protein: CASSLGSGYCTF
D gene: .; V gene: TRBV3-1; CDR3 protein: CASSQGGGEAFF
D gene: TRBD2; V gene: TRBV15; CDR3 protein: CATSVGGRSYNEQFF
D gene: .; V gene: TRBV3-1; CDR3 protein: CASSQDNMVSLGTEAFF
D gene: .; V gene: TRBV14; CDR3 protein: CASSQSRQWNGYTF